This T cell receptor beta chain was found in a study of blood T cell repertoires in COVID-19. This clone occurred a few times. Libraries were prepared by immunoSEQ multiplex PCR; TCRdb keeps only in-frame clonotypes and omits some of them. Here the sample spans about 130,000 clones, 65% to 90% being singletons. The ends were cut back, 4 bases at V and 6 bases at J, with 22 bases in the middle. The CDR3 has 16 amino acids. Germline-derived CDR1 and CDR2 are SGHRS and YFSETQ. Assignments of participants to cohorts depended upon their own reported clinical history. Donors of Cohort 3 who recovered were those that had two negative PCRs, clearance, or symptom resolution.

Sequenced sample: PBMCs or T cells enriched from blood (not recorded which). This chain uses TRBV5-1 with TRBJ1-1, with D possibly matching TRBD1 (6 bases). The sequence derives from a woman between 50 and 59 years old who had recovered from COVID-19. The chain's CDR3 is CASSLNPPGEGAEAFF. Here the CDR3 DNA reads TGCGCCAGCAGCCTAAACCCACCAGGGGAGGGGGCTGAAGCTTTCTTT.